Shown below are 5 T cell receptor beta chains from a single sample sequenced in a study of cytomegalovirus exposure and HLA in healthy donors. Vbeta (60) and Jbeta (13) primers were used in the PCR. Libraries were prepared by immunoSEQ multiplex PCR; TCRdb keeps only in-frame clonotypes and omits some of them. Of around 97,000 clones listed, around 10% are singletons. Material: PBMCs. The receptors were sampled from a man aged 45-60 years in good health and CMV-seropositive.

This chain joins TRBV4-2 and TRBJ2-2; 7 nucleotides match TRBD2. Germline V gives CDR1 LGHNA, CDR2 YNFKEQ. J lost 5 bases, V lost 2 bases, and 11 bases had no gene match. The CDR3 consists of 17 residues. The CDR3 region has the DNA TGTGCCAGCAGCCAACCCACCGGAGCGGGATGGACCGGGGAGCTGTTTTTT. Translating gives CASSQPTGAGWTGELFF.

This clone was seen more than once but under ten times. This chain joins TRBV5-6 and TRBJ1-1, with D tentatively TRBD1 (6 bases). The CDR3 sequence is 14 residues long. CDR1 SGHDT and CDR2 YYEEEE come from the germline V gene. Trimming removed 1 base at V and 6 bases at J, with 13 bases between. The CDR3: CASSLNREAPEAFF. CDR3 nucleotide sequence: TGTGCCAGCAGCTTGAACAGGGAAGCCCCTGAAGCTTTCTTT.

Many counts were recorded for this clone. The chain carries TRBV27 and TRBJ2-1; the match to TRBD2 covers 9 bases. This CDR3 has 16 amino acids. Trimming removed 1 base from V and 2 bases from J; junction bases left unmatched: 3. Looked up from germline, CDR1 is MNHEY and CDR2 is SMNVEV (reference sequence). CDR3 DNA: TGTGCCAGCAGTTTATTTAGCGGGAGCCCCTACAATGAGCAGTTCTTC. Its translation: CASSLFSGSPYNEQFF.

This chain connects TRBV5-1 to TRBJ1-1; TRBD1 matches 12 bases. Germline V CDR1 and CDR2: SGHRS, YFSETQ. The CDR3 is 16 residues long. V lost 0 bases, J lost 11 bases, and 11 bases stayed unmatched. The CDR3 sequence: CASSLGGTGGYLEAFF. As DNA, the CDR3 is TGCGCCAGCAGCTTGGGTGGGACAGGGGGCTACCTGGAGGCTTTCTTT.

The CDR3 nucleotides read TGCAGCAGACAGGGACAAGAGACCCAGTACTTC. It codes for CSRQGQETQYF. This chain connects TRBV20-1 to TRBJ2-5, with 7 bases lining up with TRBD1. This CDR3 comprises 11 residues. Germline assignment: CDR1 DFQATT and CDR2 SNEGSKA (reference sequence).